The following is a T cell receptor (beta chain) sequence with its context. The record originates from a study of blood T cell repertoires in COVID-19. Overall study: PBMCs, B-cell-depleted T cells, or T cells were the source of the cDNA or gDNA that made up the material.

Using immunoSEQ multiplex PCR, the repertoire was profiled, and TCRdb retains in-frame clones only, with some absent. The sample has some 200,000 clones, roughly 90% seen once; the top ten hold 4.5% to 5.5%. This CDR3 has 14 residues. Trimming cost V 3 bases and J 2 bases, with 11 bases left between them. Germline CDR1 reads SGDLS; CDR2 reads YYNGEE. Sequencing used peripheral blood. The V and J genes are TRBV9 and TRBJ2-5, with a weak D call TRBD1 (6 bases). The receptor's source is a woman between 40 and 50 years old with acute or convalescent COVID-19. The CDR3 DNA reads TGTGCCAGCAGCGCCACCGACAGGCAAGAGACCCAGTACTTC. Translating gives CASSATDRQETQYF.